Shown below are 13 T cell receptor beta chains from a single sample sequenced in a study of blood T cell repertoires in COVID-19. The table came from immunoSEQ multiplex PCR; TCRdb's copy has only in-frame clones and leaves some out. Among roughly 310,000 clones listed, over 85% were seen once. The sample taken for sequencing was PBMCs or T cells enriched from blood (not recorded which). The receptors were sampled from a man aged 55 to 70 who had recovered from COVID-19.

The CDR3 loop reads CASSSRNTEAFF. Here the CDR3 DNA reads TGTGCCAGCAGCAGTCGGAACACTGAAGCTTTCTTT. This sequence joins TRBV21-1 and TRBJ1-1. TRBV21-1 is tagged as a pseudogene. The CDR3 spans 12 residues.

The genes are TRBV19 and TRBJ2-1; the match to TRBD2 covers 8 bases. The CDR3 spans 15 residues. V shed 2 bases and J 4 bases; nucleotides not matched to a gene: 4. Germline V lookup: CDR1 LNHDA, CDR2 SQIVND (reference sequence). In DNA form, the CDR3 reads TGTGCCAGTAGTATATTGGGACTAGAGTACAATGAGCAGTTCTTC. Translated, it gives CASSILGLEYNEQFF.

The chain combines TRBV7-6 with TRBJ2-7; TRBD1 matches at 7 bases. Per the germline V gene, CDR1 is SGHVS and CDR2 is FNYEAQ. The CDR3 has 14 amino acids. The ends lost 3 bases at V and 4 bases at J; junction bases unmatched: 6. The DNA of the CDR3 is TGTGCCAGCAGCTTGGGACAGTTGCCTTACGAGCAGTACTTC. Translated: CASSLGQLPYEQYF.

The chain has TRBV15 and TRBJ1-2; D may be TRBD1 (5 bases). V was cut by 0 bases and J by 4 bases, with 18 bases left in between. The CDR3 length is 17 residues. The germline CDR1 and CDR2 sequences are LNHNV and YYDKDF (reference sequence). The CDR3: CATSRDDTSRQIYGYTF. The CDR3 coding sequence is TGTGCCACCAGCAGAGATGACACGTCCCGACAGATCTATGGCTACACCTTC.

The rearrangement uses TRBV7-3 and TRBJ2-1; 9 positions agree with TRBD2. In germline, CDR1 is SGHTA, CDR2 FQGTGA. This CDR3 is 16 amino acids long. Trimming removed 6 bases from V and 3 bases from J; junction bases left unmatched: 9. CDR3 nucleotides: TGTGCCAGCAGTTCCCGGGGTAGCGGGAGCTACAATGAGCAGTTCTTC. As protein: CASSSRGSGSYNEQFF.

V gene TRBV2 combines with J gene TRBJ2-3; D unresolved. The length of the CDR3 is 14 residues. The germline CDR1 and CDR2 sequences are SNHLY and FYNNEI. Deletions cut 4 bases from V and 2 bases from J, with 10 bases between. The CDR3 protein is CASSVRLSTDTQYF. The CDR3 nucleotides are TGTGCCAGCAGTGTGCGACTCTCCACAGATACGCAGTATTTT.

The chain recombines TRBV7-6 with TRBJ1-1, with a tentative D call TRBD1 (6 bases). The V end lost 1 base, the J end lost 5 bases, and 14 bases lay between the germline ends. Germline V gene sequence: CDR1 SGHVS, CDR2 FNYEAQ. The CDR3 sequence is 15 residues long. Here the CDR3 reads CASSLVLGAGTEAFF. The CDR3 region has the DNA TGTGCCAGCAGCTTAGTTTTGGGGGCCGGTACTGAAGCTTTCTTT.

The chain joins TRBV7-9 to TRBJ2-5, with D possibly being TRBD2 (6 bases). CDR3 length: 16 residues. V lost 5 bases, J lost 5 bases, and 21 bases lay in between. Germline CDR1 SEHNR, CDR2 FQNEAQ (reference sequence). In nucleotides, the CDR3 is TGTGCCAGCAGCCGCCGAGCCCGAAGCAGCGGGGAGACCCAGTACTTC. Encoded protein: CASSRRARSSGETQYF.

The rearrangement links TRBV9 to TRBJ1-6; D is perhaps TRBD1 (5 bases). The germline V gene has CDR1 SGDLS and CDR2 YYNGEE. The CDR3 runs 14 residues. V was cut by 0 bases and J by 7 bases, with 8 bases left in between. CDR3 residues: CASSVAGGNSPLHF. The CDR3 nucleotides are TGTGCCAGCAGCGTAGCGGGGGGGAATTCACCCCTCCACTTT.

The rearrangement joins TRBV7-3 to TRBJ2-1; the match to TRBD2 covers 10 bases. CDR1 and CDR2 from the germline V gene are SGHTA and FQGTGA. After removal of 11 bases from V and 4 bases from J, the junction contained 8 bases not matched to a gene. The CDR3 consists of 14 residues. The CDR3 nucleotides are TGTGCCCTAGCGGGGGCCGTCAATTACAATGAGCAGTTCTTC. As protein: CALAGAVNYNEQFF.

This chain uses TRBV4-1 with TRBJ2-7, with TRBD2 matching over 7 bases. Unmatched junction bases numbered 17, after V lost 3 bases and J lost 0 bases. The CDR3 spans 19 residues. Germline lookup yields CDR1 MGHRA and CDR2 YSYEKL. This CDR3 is CASSQAVSRLAEISYEQYF. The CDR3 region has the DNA TGCGCCAGCAGCCAGGCCGTGTCTCGGCTAGCGGAAATCTCCTACGAGCAGTACTTC.

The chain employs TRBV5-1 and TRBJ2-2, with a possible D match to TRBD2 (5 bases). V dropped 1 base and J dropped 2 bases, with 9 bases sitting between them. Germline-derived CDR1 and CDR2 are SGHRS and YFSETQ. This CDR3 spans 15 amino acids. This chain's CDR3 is CASSLLLVNTGELFF. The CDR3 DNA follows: TGCGCCAGCAGCTTGTTACTAGTTAACACCGGGGAGCTGTTTTTT.

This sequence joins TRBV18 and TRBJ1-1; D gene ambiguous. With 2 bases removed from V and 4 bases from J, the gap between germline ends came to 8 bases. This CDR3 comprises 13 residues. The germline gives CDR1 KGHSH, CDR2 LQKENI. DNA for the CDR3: TGTGCCAGCTCACCAGAATGGGCCACTGAAGCTTTCTTT. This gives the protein CASSPEWATEAFF.